Below are 17 T cell receptor beta chains sequenced from a single sample in a study of Graves' ophthalmopathy and Graves' hyperthyroidism listed by TCRdb under 2018. Sequencing was carried out with an Illumina HiSeq 2000. For repertoire sequencing, the TCR beta CDR3 regions were amplified from RNA transcripts. The first round was an RT-PCR using HTBI primers with the Qiagen OneStep RT-PCR kit, and this first round was followed by a second-round multiplex PCR, then size selection and purification. In TCRdb, the public reads were trimmed at Q25 with fastp and aligned with MiXCR, with productive beta chains retained. Rows with a matching CDR3 protein are joined into one entry that keeps the most common DNA and genes. The sample table holds about 700,000 distinct CDR3 sequences, of which approximately 40% were seen once. Around 40% of the sample is in the top ten clones. Sequenced sample: peripheral blood. Receptors originate from an adult man with Graves' ophthalmopathy.

This rearrangement joins TRBV5-7 to TRBJ1-5; D possibly corresponds to TRBD1 (5 bases). TRBV5-7 is designated an ORF whose function remains uncertain. This CDR3 has 14 amino acids. The V end was cut by 4 bases, the J end by 4 bases, with 12 bases between. CDR3 in amino acids: CASSMGRVNQPQHF. CDR3 coding DNA: TGTGCCAGCAGCATGGGGCGGGTGAATCAGCCCCAGCATTTT.

This clonotype was observed many times. The CDR3 spells CASSDVRGLVTEAFF. The CDR3, as DNA: TGTGCCAGCAGTGATGTCAGGGGGCTGGTCACTGAAGCTTTCTTT. The genes are TRBV25-1 and TRBJ1-1, with TRBD1 matching 8 bases. The CDR3 spans 15 residues. V trimming: 3 bases; J trimming: 4 bases; junction bases outside the gene matches: 7. The V gene's germline CDR1 is MGHDK and CDR2 SYGVNS.

Remarks on this clonotype: An end of the junction differs from the germline gene, which may be a read error. This chain connects TRBV11-2 to TRBJ1-1; 7 nucleotides align to TRBD1. Germline CDR1 SGHAT, CDR2 FQNNGV. The CDR3 is made up of 15 amino acids. CDR3 sequence: CASSLDPGGNTEASF. The CDR3, as DNA: TGTGCCAGCAGCTTAGATCCAGGGGGGAACACTGAAGCTTCCTTT.

This clonotype was seen only a few times. A read error may account for a junction end that differs from germline. The gene calls are TRBV5-4 and TRBJ1-6; D not certain. The CDR3 has 14 amino acids. Germline CDR1 is SGHNT and CDR2 is YYREEE (reference sequence). The CDR3 is CASSQDPEYSPLHF. The CDR3 DNA follows: TGCGCCAGCAGCCAAGATCCTGAGTATTCACCCCTCCACTTT.

The rearrangement links TRBV11-2 to TRBJ1-1; 7 nucleotides agree with TRBD1. From germline, CDR1 is SGHAT and CDR2 FQNNGV. There are 14 residues in the CDR3. The V and J ends lost 4 bases and 5 bases, in that order; junction bases with no gene match: 7. The chain's CDR3 is CASSSPTGMTEAFF. The DNA for the CDR3 is TGTGCCAGCAGCTCTCCGACAGGGATGACTGAAGCTTTCTTT. Variable domain in full (rest from reference TRBV11-2 and TRBJ1-1): EAGVAQSPRYKIIEKRQSVAFWCNPISGHATLYWYQQILGQGPKLLIQFQNNGVVDDSQLPKDRFSAERLKGVDSTLKIQPAKLEDSAVYLCASSSPTGMTEAFFGQGTRLTVV.

The CDR3, as DNA: TGTGCCAGCAGCTTAGACAGGGCCAACGTCCTGACTTTC. Protein product: CASSLDRANVLTF. The chain carries TRBV7-9 and TRBJ2-6, with unresolved D. CDR3 length equals 13 residues. The ends were cut back, 1 base at V and 5 bases at J, with 3 bases in the middle. Per germline, CDR1 SEHNR and CDR2 FQNEAQ (reference sequence).

This clonotype occurred many times. V gene TRBV10-3 combines with J gene TRBJ1-2; D possibly corresponds to TRBD1 (6 bases). Germline CDR1 reads ENHRY; CDR2 reads SYGVKD. This CDR3 has 13 amino acids. V was trimmed by 5 bases and J by 4 bases, leaving 11 bases between them. The CDR3 loop reads CAISRQEVYGYTF. Written as DNA, the CDR3 is TGTGCCATCAGTCGACAGGAGGTCTATGGCTACACCTTC.

V and J are TRBV10-2 and TRBJ1-4; D is undetermined. Germline CDR1 and CDR2: WSHSY and SAAADI. The CDR3 length is 13 residues. The V end lost 2 bases, the J end lost 5 bases, and 6 bases lay between the germline ends. The CDR3 DNA reads TGCGCCAGCAGTGAGGACGGCAATGAAAAACTGTTTTTT. As protein: CASSEDGNEKLFF.

This clonotype was counted ten times or more. This chain uses TRBV2 with TRBJ2-7; a weak D match, TRBD1 (5 bases). Deletions cut 6 bases from V and 5 bases from J, with 14 bases between. The CDR3 sequence is 13 residues long. Germline CDR1 SNHLY, CDR2 FYNNEI. Written as DNA, the CDR3 is TGTGCCAGCAGGCAGGGTCCCCTCAACGAGCAGTACTTC. Encoded protein: CASRQGPLNEQYF.

This clonotype was seen a few times. The gene calls are TRBV20-1 and TRBJ1-2; perhaps TRBD1 as D (5 bases). The CDR3 spans 12 residues. Trimming shortened V by 1 base and J by 7 bases, and 10 bases separated the two germline ends. Germline lookup yields CDR1 DFQATT and CDR2 SNEGSKA (reference sequence). The chain's CDR3 is CSARGPGGGYTF. Here the CDR3 DNA reads TGCAGTGCTAGAGGCCCCGGGGGTGGCTACACCTTC.

J is TRBJ2-7 and V is TRBV10-3; tentatively, D is TRBD2 (5 bases). CDR1 and CDR2 from the germline V gene are ENHRY and SYGVKD. V lost 5 bases and J lost 2, with 7 bases in between. CDR3 length: 12 residues. CDR3 bases: TGTGCCATCAGTCGGGGAGCCTACGAGCAGTACTTC. It codes for CAISRGAYEQYF.

The gene calls are TRBV11-2 and TRBJ2-7; 9 positions agree with TRBD1. There are 14 residues in the CDR3. Trimming cost V 6 bases and J 6 bases; bases outside gene matches: 9. Germline V gene lookup returns CDR1 SGHAT and CDR2 FQNNGV. The CDR3 is CASSSGTGSFEQYF. The CDR3 DNA reads as TGTGCCAGCAGTTCCGGGACAGGGAGTTTCGAGCAGTACTTC.

The chain combines TRBV24-1 with TRBJ1-5; TRBD1 matches 9 bases. Germline V gene lookup returns CDR1 KGHDR and CDR2 SFDVKD. The CDR3 runs 15 residues. V lost 11 bases, J lost 2 bases, and 9 bases stayed unmatched. In DNA, the CDR3 is TGTGCCAGCAGGGTACAGGGGGCTGGCAATCAGCCCCAGCATTTT. This gives the protein CASRVQGAGNQPQHF.

This clonotype was detected many times. The rearrangement uses TRBV10-3 and TRBJ2-7; 8 positions match TRBD1. J was trimmed by 5 bases and V by 7 bases; bases with no gene match: 4. The CDR3 spans 12 residues. Germline CDR1 reads ENHRY; CDR2 reads SYGVKD. Here the CDR3 reads CAIKNRGNEQYF. The CDR3, as DNA: TGTGCCATCAAGAACAGGGGGAACGAGCAGTACTTC.

The chain carries TRBV25-1 and TRBJ1-3; D gene unclear. Germline-derived CDR1 and CDR2 are MGHDK and SYGVNS. This CDR3 region has 17 residues. Trimming removed 3 bases at V and 0 bases at J, with 15 bases between. The CDR3 here is CASSDSAGVNSGNTIYF. The CDR3, as DNA: TGTGCCAGCAGTGATAGTGCCGGGGTGAACTCTGGAAACACCATATATTTT.

Notes on this clonotype: This may be a read error: a much more frequent sequence differs by one nucleotide. Written as DNA, the CDR3 is TGTGCCAGTAGTCGGACAGCGGAGCAGCATTTT. Translating it yields CASSRTAEQHF. The chain recombines TRBV19 with TRBJ1-5, with TRBD1 as a possible D gene (6 bases). The CDR3 contains 11 residues. In germline, CDR1 is LNHDA, CDR2 SQIVND (reference sequence). The V end was cut by 5 bases, the J end by 13 bases, with 12 bases between.

This clonotype has at least ten counts. The CDR3 sequence: CASSLAGHASGANVLTF. CDR3 coding DNA: TGTGCCAGCAGCTTAGCAGGGCACGCCTCTGGGGCCAACGTCCTGACTTTC. J is TRBJ2-6 and V is TRBV7-9; the D is unclear. The CDR3 extends over 17 amino acids. Looked up from germline, CDR1 is SEHNR and CDR2 is FQNEAQ (reference sequence). V dropped 0 bases and J dropped 0 bases, with 9 bases sitting between them.